This paragraph covers one T cell receptor beta chain sequence. V dropped 4 bases and J dropped 10; count of bases not matched to a gene: 10. Germline V gene data show CDR1 as LNHDA and CDR2 as SQIVND (reference sequence). This CDR3 has 16 amino acids. Self-reported history from a screening survey and questionnaire set each donor's cohort. The study recruited exposed participants who had met a COVID-19 case within 2 weeks before entry. The sample originates from a study of blood T cell repertoires in COVID-19. Assay used: immunoSEQ multiplex PCR; TCRdb lists only in-frame clones, some missing. Here the sample spans approximately 300,000 clones, 85% being singletons.

Material for sequencing was PBMCs or T cells enriched from blood (not recorded which). The receptor was derived from a woman in her thirties who had been exposed to COVID-19. The chain has TRBV19 and TRBJ2-1; TRBD2 matches at 13 bases. In DNA form, the CDR3 reads TGTGCCAGTAGTAGGGGATGGGGGACTAGCGGGGTCGAGCAGTTCTTC. It translates to CASSRGWGTSGVEQFF.